The present T cell receptor (beta chain) was sequenced within a study of blood T cell repertoires in COVID-19 (dated by TCRdb to the early 2020s). Regarding the research as a whole: Samples from collaborators originated in the United States, Italy and Spain and spanned both the acute and convalescent phases of COVID-19. The repertoires were released in a freely available public database meant as a resource for research on the immune response to SARS-CoV-2. Nearly every sample came with metadata listing a de-identified subject ID, COVID-19 status, age in years and sex. Samples were obtained from the ongoing ImmuneRACE study (first 160 participants) and from some 1,300 subjects provided by 6 global collaborators. The prospective study material was composed of cDNA or gDNA derived from T cells, B-cell-depleted T cells, or PBMCs. Deeply sampled blood TCRbeta repertoires from subjects exposed to, actively infected with, or recovered from COVID-19 were included in the dataset. Where available, HLA class I and class II types were taken from metadata supplied by the sample provider and were not determined by assay-based typing. The paper as a whole reports these results and caveats: The quantity of clinical and demographic metadata differed by source and by participant and was supplied without curation.

Collaborating institutions collected whole blood in K2EDTA tubes following their own protocols. For TCRbeta analysis, collaborators shipped samples as frozen whole blood, isolated PBMCs, or DNA extracted from either of those sample types. V has 0 bases trimmed and J has 2 bases trimmed; junction bases matching no gene number 4. CDR1 and CDR2 (SGHTA, FQGTGA) derive from the germline V gene. The cysteine opens and the phenylalanine closes a CDR3 of 17 amino acids. This entry keeps only the CDR3 DNA: 51 bases, framed from base 1. TCRbeta CDR3 regions were amplified from genomic DNA using the immunoSEQ Assay, a bias-controlled multiplex PCR. The study's own analysis went as follows. The number of nucleated cells in each sample was estimated by amplification of reference gene primers within the assay. To quantify the absolute abundance of each unique TCRbeta CDR3 rearrangement, sequence reads were collapsed and filtered. Productive Simpson clonality was computed per sample as the square root of Simpson's diversity index over productive rearrangements. TCRdb took over this immuneACCESS table, retaining in-frame rearrangements with V and J assigned. Such tables are incomplete; in checked studies, under half of the missing clones stem from an unresolved V gene, and the remainder is unexplained. That table supplies the V and J calls and clone size; D and trimming were determined from the DNA. The table for this sample lists some 120,000 clones; around 86% of them were counted only once. In total, the top ten clones hold about 10% of the sample.

With respect to this clone: Its antigen is unknown. No base quality information exists; no much larger clone differs at one position.

This sequence uses TRBV7-3 and TRBJ2-1, with 10 central nucleotides matching TRBD2. The source material was peripheral blood. This clonotype was obtained from a man between 60 and 75 years old with acute or convalescent COVID-19. The CDR3 protein is CASSLTGTSDTYNEQFF. DNA sequence: TGTGCCAGCAGCTTAACCGGGACTAGCGATACCTACAATGAGCAGTTCTTC.